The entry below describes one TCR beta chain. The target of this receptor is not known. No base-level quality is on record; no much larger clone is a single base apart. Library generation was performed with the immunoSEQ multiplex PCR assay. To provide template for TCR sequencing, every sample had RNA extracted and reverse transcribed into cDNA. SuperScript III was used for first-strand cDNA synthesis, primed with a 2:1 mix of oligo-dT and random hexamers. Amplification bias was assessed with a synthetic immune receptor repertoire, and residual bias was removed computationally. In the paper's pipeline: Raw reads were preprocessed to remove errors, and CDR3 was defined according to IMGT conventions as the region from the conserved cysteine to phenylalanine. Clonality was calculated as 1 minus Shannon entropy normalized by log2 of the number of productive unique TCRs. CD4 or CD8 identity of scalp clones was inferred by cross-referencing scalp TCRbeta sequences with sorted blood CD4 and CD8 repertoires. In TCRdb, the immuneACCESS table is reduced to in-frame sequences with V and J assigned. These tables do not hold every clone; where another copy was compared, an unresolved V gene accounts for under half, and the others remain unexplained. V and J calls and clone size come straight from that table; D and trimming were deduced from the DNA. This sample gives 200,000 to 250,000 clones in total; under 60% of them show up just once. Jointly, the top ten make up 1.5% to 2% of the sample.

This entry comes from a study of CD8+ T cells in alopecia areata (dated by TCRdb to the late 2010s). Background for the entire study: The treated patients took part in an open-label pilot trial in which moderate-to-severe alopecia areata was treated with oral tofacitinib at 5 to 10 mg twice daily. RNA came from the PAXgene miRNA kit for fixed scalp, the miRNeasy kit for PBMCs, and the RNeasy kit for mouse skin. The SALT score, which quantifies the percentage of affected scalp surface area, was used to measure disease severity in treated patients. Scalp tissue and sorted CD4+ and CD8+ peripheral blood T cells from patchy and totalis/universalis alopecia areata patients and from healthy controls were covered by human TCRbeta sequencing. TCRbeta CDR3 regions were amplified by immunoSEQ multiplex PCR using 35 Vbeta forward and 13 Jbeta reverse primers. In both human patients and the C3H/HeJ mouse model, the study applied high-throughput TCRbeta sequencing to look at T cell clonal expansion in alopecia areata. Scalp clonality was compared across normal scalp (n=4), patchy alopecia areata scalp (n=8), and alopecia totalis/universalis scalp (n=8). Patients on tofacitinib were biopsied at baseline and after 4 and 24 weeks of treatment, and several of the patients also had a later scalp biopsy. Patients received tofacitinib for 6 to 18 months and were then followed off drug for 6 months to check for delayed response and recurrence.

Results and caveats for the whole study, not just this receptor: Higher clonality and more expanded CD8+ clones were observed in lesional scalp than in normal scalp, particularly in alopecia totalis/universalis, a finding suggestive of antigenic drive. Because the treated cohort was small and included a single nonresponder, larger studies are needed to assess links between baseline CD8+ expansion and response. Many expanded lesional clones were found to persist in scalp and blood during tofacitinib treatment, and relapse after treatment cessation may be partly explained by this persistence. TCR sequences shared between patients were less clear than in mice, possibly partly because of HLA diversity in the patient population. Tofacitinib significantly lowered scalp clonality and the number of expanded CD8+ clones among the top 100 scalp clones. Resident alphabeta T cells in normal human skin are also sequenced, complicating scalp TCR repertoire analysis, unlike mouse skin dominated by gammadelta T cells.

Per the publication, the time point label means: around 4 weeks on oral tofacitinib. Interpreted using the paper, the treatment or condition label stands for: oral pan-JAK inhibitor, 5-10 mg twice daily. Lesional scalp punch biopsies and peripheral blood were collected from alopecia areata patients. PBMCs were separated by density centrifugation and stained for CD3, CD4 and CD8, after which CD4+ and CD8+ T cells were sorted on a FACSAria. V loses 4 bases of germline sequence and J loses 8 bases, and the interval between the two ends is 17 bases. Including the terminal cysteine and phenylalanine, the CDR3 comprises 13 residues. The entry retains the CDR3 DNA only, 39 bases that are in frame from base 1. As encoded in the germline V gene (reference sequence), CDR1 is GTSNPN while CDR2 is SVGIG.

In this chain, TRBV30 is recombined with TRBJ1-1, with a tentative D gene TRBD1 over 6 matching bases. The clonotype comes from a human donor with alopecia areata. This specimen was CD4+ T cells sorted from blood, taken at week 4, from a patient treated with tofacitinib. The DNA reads TGTGCCTGGAAAGGACAGCTTAACTCGGAAGCTTTCTTT. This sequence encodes CAWKGQLNSEAFF.